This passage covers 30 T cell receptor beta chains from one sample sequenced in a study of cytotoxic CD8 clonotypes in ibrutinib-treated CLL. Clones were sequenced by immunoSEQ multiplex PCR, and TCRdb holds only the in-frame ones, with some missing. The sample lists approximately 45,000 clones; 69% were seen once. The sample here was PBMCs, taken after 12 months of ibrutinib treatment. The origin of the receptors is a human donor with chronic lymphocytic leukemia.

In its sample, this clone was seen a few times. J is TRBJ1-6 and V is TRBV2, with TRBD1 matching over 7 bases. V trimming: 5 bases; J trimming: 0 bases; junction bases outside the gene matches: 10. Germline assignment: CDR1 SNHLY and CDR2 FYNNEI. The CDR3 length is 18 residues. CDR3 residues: CASSPYRGGGSYNSPLHF. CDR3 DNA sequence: TGTGCCAGCAGTCCTTACAGGGGAGGCGGCTCCTATAATTCACCCCTCCACTTT.

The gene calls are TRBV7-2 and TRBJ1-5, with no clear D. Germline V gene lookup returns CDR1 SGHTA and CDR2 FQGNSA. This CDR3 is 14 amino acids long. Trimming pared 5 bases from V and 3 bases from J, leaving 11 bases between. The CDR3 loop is CASSPDFINQPQHF. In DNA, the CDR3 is TGTGCCAGCAGCCCCGATTTCATCAATCAGCCCCAGCATTTT. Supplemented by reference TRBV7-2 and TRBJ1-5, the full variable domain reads GAGVSQSPSNKVTEKGKDVELRCDPISGHTALYWYRQSLGQGLEFLIYFQGNSAPDKSGLPSDRFSAERTGGSVSTLTIQRTQQEDSAVYLCASSPDFINQPQHFGDGTRLSIL.

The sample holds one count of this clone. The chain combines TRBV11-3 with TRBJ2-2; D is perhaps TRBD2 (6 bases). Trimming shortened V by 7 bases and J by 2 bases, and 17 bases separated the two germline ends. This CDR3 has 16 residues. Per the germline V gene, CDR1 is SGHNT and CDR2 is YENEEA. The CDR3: CASKLSSGTNTGELFF. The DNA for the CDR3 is TGTGCCAGCAAACTCTCTTCCGGGACTAACACCGGGGAGCTGTTTTTT.

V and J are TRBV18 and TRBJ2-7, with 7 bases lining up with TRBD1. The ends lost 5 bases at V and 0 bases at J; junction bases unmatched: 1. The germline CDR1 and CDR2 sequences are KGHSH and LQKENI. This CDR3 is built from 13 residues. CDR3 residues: CASSGDSSYEQYF. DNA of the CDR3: TGTGCCAGCTCAGGGGACAGCTCCTACGAGCAGTACTTC.

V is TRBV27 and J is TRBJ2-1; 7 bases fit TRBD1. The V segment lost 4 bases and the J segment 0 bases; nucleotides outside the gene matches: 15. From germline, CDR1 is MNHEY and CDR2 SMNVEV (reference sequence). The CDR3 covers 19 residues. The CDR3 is CASSSGTVMIPSSYNEQFF. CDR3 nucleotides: TGTGCCAGCAGTTCCGGGACAGTGATGATCCCCTCCTCCTACAATGAGCAGTTCTTC.

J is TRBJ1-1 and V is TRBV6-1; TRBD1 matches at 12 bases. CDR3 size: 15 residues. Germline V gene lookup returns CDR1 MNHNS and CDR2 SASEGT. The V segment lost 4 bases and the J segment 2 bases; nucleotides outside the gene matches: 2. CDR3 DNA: TGTGCCAGCAGTGGGGACAGGGGGCCAAACACTGAAGCTTTCTTT. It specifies CASSGDRGPNTEAFF.

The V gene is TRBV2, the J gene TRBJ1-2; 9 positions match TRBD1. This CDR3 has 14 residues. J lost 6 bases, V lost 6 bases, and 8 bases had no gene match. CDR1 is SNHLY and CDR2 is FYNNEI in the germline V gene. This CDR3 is CASRTTGGGDGYTF. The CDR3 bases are TGTGCCAGCAGAACCACAGGGGGCGGGGATGGCTACACCTTC.

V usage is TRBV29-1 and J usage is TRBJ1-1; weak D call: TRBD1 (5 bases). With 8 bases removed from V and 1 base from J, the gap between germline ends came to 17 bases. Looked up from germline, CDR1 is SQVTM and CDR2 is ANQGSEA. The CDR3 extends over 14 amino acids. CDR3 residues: CSSPGGGTNTEAFF. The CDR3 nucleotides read TGCAGCTCTCCCGGCGGGGGGACGAACACTGAAGCTTTCTTT.

CDR3 sequence reads: CASSPRLAVQETQYF. CDR3 in DNA: TGTGCCAGCAGCCCTAGACTAGCGGTCCAAGAGACCCAGTACTTC. The rearrangement links TRBV7-3 to TRBJ2-5; 9 positions match TRBD2. This CDR3 comprises 15 residues. CDR1 and CDR2 (germline): SGHTA, FQGTGA. The junction had 5 bases not matched to a gene; V was cut back by 5 bases and J by 1 base.

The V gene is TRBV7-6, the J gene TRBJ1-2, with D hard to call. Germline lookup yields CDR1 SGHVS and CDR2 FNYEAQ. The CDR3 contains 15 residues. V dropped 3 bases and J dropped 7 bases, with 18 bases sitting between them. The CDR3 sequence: CASSLGSRGESGYTF. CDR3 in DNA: TGTGCCAGCAGCTTGGGATCGCGTGGAGAGTCTGGCTACACCTTC.

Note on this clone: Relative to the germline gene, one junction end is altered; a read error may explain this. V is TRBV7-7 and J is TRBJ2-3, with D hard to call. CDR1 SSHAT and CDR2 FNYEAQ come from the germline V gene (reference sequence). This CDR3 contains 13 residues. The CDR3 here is CASSSGNTDTQYF. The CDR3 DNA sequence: TGTGCTAGCAGCTCGGGCAACACAGATACGCAGTATTTT.

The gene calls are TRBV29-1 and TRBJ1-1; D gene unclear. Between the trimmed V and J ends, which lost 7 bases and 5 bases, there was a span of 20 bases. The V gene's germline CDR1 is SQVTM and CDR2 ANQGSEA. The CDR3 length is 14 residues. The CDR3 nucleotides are TGCAGCGCCGAATGGCGGTCCTGGGAGACTGAAGCTTTCTTT. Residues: CSAEWRSWETEAFF.

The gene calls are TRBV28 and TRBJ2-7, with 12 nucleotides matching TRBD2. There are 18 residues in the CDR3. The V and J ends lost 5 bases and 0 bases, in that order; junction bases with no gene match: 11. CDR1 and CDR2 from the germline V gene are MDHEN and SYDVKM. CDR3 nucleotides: TGTGCCAGCAGTACTGGACTAGCGGGGAGTACGGGCTCCTACGAGCAGTACTTC. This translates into CASSTGLAGSTGSYEQYF.

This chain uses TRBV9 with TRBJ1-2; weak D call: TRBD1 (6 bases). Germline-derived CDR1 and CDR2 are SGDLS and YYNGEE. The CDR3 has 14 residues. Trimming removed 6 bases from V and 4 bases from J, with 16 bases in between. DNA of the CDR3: TGTGCCAGCAACCCACAACAGGGTGGCTATGGCTACACCTTC. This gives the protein CASNPQQGGYGYTF.

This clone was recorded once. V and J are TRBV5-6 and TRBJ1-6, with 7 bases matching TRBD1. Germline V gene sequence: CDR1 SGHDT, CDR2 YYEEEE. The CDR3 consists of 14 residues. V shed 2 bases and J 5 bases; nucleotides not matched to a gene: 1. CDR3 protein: CASSLGTDNSPLHF. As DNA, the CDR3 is TGTGCCAGCAGCTTAGGGACAGATAATTCACCCCTCCACTTT.

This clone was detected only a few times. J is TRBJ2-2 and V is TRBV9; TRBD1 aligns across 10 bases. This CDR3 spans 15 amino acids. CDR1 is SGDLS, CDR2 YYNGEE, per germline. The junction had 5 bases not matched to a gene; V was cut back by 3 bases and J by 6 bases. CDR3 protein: CASSARTGGAGELFF. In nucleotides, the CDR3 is TGTGCCAGCAGCGCGCGGACAGGGGGAGCCGGGGAGCTGTTTTTT.

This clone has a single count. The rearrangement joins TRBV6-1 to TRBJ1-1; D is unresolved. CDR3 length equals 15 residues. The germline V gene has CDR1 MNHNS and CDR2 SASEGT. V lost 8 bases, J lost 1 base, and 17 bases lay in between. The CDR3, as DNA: TGTGCCAGCGCTGACATCTCGTCATGGAACACTGAAGCTTTCTTT. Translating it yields CASADISSWNTEAFF.

The CDR3, as DNA: TGTGCCAGCAGTGATCGGTCGGGTAATGAAAAACTGTTTTTT. Its translation: CASSDRSGNEKLFF. The V gene is TRBV2, the J gene TRBJ1-4; the D is unclear. Germline assignment: CDR1 SNHLY and CDR2 FYNNEI. V was shortened by 3 bases and J by 4 bases, with 9 bases between the two germline ends. This CDR3 spans 14 amino acids.

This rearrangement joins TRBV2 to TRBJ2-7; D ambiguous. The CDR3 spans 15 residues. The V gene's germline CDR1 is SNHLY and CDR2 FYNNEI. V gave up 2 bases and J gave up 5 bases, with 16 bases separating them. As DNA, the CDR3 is TGTGCCAGCAGTGAAAACCTGTGGGGTAAGAACGAGCAGTACTTC. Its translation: CASSENLWGKNEQYF.

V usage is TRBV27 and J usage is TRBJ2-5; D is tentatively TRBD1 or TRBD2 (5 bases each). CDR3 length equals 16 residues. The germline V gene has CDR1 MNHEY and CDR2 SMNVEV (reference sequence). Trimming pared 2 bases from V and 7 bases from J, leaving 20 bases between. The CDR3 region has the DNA TGTGCCAGCAGTTTAAGTCGAGGGACCGGCATGGGGACCCAGTACTTC. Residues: CASSLSRGTGMGTQYF.

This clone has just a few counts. DNA for the CDR3: TGTGCCAGTAGTATAGGTGGGACTAGCGGGGTCGGGGTCAAAAACATTCAGTACTTC. It specifies CASSIGGTSGVGVKNIQYF. The V and J genes are TRBV19 and TRBJ2-4, with 13 bases matching TRBD2. Germline assignment: CDR1 LNHDA and CDR2 SQIVND (reference sequence). Trimming took 1 base from V and 3 from J; bases not matched to a gene: 9. This CDR3 has 19 residues. Filled out from reference TRBV19 and TRBJ2-4, the complete variable domain reads DGGITQSPKYLFRKEGQNVTLSCEQNLNHDAMYWYRQDPGQGLRLIYYSQIVNDFQKGDIAEGYSVSREKKESFPLTVTSAQKNPTAFYLCASSIGGTSGVGVKNIQYFGAGTRLSVL.

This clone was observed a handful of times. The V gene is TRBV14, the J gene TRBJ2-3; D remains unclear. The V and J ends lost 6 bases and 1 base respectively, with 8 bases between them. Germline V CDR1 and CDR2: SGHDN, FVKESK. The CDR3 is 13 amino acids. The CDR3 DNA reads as TGTGCCAGCAGAGCAGACGGCACAGATACGCAGTATTTT. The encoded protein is CASRADGTDTQYF.

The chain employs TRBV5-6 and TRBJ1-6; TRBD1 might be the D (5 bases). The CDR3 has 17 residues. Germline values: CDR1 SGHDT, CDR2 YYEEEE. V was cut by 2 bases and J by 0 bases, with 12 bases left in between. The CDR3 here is CASSLGTPSSYNSPLHF. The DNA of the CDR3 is TGTGCCAGCAGCTTAGGGACCCCGAGCTCCTATAATTCACCCCTCCACTTT.

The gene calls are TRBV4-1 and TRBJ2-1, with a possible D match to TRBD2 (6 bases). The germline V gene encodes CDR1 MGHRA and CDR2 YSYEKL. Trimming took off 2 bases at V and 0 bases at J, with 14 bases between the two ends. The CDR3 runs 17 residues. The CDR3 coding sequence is TGCGCCAGCAGCCAACTAGCGTTGGGGAGCTCCTACAATGAGCAGTTCTTC. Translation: CASSQLALGSSYNEQFF.

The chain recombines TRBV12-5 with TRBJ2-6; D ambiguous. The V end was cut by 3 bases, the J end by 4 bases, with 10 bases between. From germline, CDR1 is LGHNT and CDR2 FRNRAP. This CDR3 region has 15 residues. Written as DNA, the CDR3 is TGTGCTAGTGGTTTATATCGGAGAGGGGCCAACGTCCTGACTTTC. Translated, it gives CASGLYRRGANVLTF.

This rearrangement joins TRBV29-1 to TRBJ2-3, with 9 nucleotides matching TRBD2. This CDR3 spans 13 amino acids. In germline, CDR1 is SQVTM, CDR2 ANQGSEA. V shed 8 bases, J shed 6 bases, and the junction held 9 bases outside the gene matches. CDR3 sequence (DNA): TGCAGCATATTTAGCGGGGGTTGGGATACGCAGTATTTT. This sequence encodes CSIFSGGWDTQYF.

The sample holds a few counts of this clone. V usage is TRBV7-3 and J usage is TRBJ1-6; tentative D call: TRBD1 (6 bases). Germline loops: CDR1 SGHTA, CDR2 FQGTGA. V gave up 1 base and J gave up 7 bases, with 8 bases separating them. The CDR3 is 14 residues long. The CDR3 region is CASSLKGVNSPLHF. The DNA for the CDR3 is TGTGCCAGCAGCTTAAAGGGGGTCAATTCACCCCTCCACTTT. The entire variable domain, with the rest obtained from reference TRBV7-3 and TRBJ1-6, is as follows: GAGVSQTPSNKVTEKGKYVELRCDPISGHTALYWYRQSLGQGPEFLIYFQGTGAADDSGLPNDRFFAVRPEGSVSTLKIQRTERGDSAVYLCASSLKGVNSPLHFGNGTRLTVT.

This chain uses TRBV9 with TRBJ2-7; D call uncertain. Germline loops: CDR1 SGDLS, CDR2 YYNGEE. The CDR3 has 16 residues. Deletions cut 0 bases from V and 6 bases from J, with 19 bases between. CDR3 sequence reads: CASSVAPGEPVSEQYF. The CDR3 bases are TGTGCCAGCAGCGTAGCCCCGGGCGAGCCTGTTTCCGAGCAGTACTTC.

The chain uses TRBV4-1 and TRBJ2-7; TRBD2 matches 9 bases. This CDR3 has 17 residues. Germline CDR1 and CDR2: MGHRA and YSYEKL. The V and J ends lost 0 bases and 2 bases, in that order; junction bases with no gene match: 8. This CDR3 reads CASSQDSASGTPYEQYF. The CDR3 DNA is TGCGCCAGCAGCCAAGATTCGGCTAGCGGGACACCCTACGAGCAGTACTTC.

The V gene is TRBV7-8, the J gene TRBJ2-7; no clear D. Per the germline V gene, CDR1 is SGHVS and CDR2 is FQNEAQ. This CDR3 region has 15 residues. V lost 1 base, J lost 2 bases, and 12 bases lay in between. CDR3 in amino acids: CASSLVGPLAYEQYF. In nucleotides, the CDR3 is TGTGCCAGCAGCTTAGTCGGGCCGTTAGCCTACGAGCAGTACTTC.